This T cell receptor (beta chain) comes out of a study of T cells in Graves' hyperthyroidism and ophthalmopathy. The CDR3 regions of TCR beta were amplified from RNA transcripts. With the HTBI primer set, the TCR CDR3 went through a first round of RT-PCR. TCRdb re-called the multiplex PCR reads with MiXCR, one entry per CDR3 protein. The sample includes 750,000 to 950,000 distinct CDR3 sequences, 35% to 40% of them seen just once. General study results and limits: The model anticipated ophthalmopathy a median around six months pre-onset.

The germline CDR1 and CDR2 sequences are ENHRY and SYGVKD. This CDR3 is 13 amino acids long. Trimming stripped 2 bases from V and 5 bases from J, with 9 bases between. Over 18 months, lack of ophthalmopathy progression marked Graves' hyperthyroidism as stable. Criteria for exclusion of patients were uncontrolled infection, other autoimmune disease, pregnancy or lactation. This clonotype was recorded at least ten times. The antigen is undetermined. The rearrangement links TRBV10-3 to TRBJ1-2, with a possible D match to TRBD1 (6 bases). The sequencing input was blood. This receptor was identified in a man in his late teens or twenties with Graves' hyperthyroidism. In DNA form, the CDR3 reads TGTGCCATCAGTGAGGGACAGCAATATGGCTACACCTTC. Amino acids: CAISEGQQYGYTF.